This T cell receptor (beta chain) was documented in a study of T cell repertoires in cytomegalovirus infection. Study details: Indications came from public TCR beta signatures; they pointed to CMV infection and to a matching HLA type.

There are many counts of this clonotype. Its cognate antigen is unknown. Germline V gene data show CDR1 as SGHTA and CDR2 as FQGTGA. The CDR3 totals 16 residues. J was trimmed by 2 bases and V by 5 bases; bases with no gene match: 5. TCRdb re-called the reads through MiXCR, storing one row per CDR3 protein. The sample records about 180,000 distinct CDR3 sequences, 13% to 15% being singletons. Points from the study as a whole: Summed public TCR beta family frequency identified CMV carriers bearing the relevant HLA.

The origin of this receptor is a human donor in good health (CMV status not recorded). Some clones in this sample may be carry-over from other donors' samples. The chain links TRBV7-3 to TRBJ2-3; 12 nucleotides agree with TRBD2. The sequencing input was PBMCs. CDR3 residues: CASSPSGGEITDTQYF. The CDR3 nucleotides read TGTGCCAGCAGCCCTAGCGGGGGGGAGATCACAGATACGCAGTATTTT.